Sequencing of this T cell receptor beta chain was carried out in a study of radiotherapy plus CTLA-4 blockade in lung cancer. Germline trimming cut 6 bases from V and 1 base from J; bases unmatched to any gene: 9. Germline V lookup: CDR1 MDHEN, CDR2 SYDVKM. The CDR3 consists of 17 residues. Sequencing used immunoSEQ multiplex PCR; TCRdb keeps in-frame clones, though not all of them. Of about 30,000 clones listed, more than 60% are singletons. Source: peripheral blood, taken from a patient treated with radiotherapy plus ipilimumab. This receptor was obtained from a human donor with non-small cell lung cancer who had stable disease on radiotherapy plus ipilimumab. This chain joins TRBV28 and TRBJ1-1; TRBD1 matches at 12 bases. The CDR3 loop is CASSRPGQGARNTEAFF. CDR3 DNA: TGTGCCAGCAGCCGACCGGGACAGGGGGCCCGGAACACTGAAGCTTTCTTT.